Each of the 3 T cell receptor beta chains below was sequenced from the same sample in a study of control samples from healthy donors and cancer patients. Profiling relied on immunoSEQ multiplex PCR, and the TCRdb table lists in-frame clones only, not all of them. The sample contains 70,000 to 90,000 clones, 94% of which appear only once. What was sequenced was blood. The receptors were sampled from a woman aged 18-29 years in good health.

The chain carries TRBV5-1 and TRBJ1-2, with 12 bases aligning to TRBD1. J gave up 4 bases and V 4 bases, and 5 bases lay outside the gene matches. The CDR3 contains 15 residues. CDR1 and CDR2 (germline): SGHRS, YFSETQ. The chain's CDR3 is CASSPGTGGGYGYTF. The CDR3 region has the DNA TGCGCCAGCAGCCCGGGGACAGGGGGCGGCTATGGCTACACCTTC.

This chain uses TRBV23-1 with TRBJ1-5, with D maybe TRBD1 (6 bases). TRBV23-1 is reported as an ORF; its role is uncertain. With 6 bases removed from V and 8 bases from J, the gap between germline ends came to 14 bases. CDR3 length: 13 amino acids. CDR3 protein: CASRQGKGEPQHF. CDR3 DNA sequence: TGCGCCAGCAGACAGGGTAAGGGGGAGCCCCAGCATTTT.

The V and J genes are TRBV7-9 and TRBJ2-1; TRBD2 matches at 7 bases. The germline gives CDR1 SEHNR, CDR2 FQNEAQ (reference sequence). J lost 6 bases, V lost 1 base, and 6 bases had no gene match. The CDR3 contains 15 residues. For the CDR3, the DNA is TGTGCCAGCAGCTTAGGGAGCGGGACGGGCAATGAGCAGTTCTTC. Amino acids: CASSLGSGTGNEQFF.